Presented here are 5 T cell receptor beta chains from one specimen sequenced in a study of blood T cell repertoires in COVID-19. TCRdb keeps only in-frame clones here, not all; method: immunoSEQ multiplex PCR. The table shows approximately 150,000 clones, with less than 90% occurring only once. The sequencing input was peripheral blood. The source of these receptors is a young man with COVID-19, enrolled during active disease.

This chain uses TRBV10-1 with TRBJ2-7; 10 bases align to TRBD2. V dropped 4 bases and J dropped 1; count of bases not matched to a gene: 19. CDR3 size: 20 residues. Germline assignment: CDR1 WNHNN and CDR2 SYGVQD (reference sequence). The CDR3 loop is CASSVIRRFTSGVISYEQYF. In DNA, the CDR3 is TGCGCCAGCAGTGTGATAAGACGATTCACTAGCGGGGTTATATCCTACGAGCAGTACTTC.

V and J are TRBV6-5 and TRBJ2-7; the D is unclear. This CDR3 comprises 16 residues. The germline V and J ends were trimmed by 2 bases and 3 bases, with 17 bases remaining between them. Germline V gene sequence: CDR1 MNHEY, CDR2 SVGAGI. Written as DNA, the CDR3 is TGTGCCAGCAGTTACAACACCCCGCACGCAGTCTACGAGCAGTACTTC. This codes for CASSYNTPHAVYEQYF.

V gene TRBV28 combines with J gene TRBJ2-6; D remains ambiguous. Between the trimmed V and J ends, which lost 4 bases and 1 base, there was a span of 8 bases. This CDR3 has 15 amino acids. Germline-derived CDR1 and CDR2 are MDHEN and SYDVKM. Written as DNA, the CDR3 is TGTGCCAGCAGTTCCCCGAGTTCTGGGGCCAACGTCCTGACTTTC. Residues: CASSSPSSGANVLTF.

V and J are TRBV27 and TRBJ2-1; a possible D gene is TRBD1 (5 bases). The CDR3 is 15 amino acids. V shed 4 bases and J shed 7 bases, with 17 bases lying between them. Germline-derived CDR1 and CDR2 are MNHEY and SMNVEV (reference sequence). CDR3 in amino acids: CASSWGSGVWNEQFF. The CDR3 region has the DNA TGTGCCAGCAGTTGGGGCAGTGGGGTATGGAATGAGCAGTTCTTC.

The chain joins TRBV12-3 or TRBV12-4 to TRBJ1-2; tentatively, D is TRBD1 (5 bases). The CDR3 has 13 residues. Trimming removed 5 bases from V and 4 bases from J, with 11 bases in between. CDR3 region: CASSPGHVYGYTF. The CDR3 nucleotides read TGTGCCAGCAGTCCCGGACACGTCTATGGCTACACCTTC.